This is a list of T cell receptor beta chains from one sample in a study of blood T cell repertoires in COVID-19. The protocol was immunoSEQ multiplex PCR, while the TCRdb copy is restricted to in-frame clones and leaves out a portion. The table lists about 310,000 clones, around 89% of them singletons. The sequenced sample was PBMCs or T cells enriched from blood (not recorded which). The receptors originated from a middle-aged woman who had recovered from COVID-19. CDR3s include the opening cysteine and the closing phenylalanine or tryptophan. The order of the fields is D gene, J gene, V gene, clone size, CDR3 protein, CDR3 DNA. A D gene is named only where the DNA matches it firmly. Expanded clones are given a class, and other clones once, few, many or no size at all.

>-|TRBJ2-1|TRBV7-3|once
CASSLREGWEQFF
TGTGCCAGCAGCTTGCGTGAGGGATGGGAGCAGTTCTTC
>TRBD2|TRBJ2-1|TRBV28|-
CASSLTHRLAGYNEQFF
TGTGCCAGCAGCCTAACCCACCGACTAGCGGGGTACAATGAGCAGTTCTTC
>-|TRBJ1-4|TRBV6-5|-
CASRRSQGRLFF
TGTGCCAGCAGACGGTCTCAGGGTCGACTGTTTTTT
>TRBD1|TRBJ2-1|TRBV14|-
CASSQRDSNYNEQFF
TGTGCCAGCAGCCAACGGGACAGTAACTACAATGAGCAGTTCTTC
>-|TRBJ1-4|TRBV19|-
CASTPQTGPNEKLFF
TGTGCCAGTACCCCCCAGACAGGACCAAATGAAAAACTGTTTTTT
>-|TRBJ1-5|TRBV28|-
CASSFVGAGNQPQHF
TGTGCCAGCAGTTTCGTAGGGGCTGGCAATCAGCCCCAGCATTTT
>TRBD2|TRBJ2-1|TRBV29-1|-
CSVDTRTSGYNEQFF
TGCAGCGTTGATACAAGGACTAGCGGTTACAATGAGCAGTTCTTC
>-|TRBJ2-7|TRBV6-1|-
CASSEVEGSYEQYF
TGTGCCAGCAGTGAAGTTGAGGGTTCCTACGAGCAGTACTTC
>-|TRBJ2-2|TRBV4-1|-
CASSQRAANTGELFF
TGCGCCAGCAGCCAACGTGCAGCGAACACCGGGGAGCTGTTTTTT
>TRBD1|TRBJ1-1|TRBV11-2|-
CASSLTGVNTEAFF
TGTGCCAGCAGCTTAACAGGGGTGAACACTGAAGCTTTCTTT
>TRBD2|TRBJ2-1|TRBV10-1|few
CASSGPGLAVNEQFF
TGCGCCAGCAGTGGCCCTGGACTAGCGGTCAATGAGCAGTTCTTC
>-|TRBJ2-2|TRBV7-2|-
CASSLEGGTGELFF
TGTGCCAGCAGCTTAGAAGGGGGCACCGGGGAGCTGTTTTTT
>TRBD1|TRBJ1-2|TRBV15|-
CATSRKGTGDGYTF
TGTGCCACCAGCAGAAAGGGGACAGGTGATGGCTACACCTTC
>-|TRBJ1-2|TRBV6-1|-
CASSEGAGPGYTF
TGTGCCAGCAGTGAAGGGGCAGGGCCTGGCTACACCTTC
>TRBD1|TRBJ1-6|TRBV6-5|-
CASSFTWTGGSPLHF
TGTGCCAGCAGCTTCACTTGGACAGGGGGTTCACCCCTCCACTTT
>TRBD1|TRBJ1-1|TRBV9|-
CASSKGQGNTEAFF
TGTGCCAGCAGCAAAGGACAGGGGAACACTGAAGCTTTCTTT
>TRBD2|TRBJ2-7|TRBV7-3|-
CASSSLGQPGGEQYF
TGTGCCAGCAGCTCCTTGGGCCAGCCCGGGGGGGAGCAGTACTTC
>TRBD1|TRBJ2-1|TRBV5-4|-
CASSAGGQDYNEQFF
TGTGCCAGCAGCGCCGGAGGACAGGATTACAATGAGCAGTTCTTC
>-|TRBJ2-1|TRBV18|-
CASSPTSDNEQFF
TGTGCCAGCTCACCAACTAGTGACAATGAGCAGTTCTTC
>TRBD1|TRBJ1-1|TRBV29-1|-
CSVEDPQQGARTEAFF
TGCAGCGTTGAAGATCCCCAACAGGGGGCGAGAACTGAAGCTTTCTTT
>-|TRBJ2-7|TRBV10-3|-
CATQSREKDEQYF
TGTGCCACACAGTCTCGGGAGAAAGACGAGCAGTACTTC
>TRBD1|TRBJ1-6|TRBV7-9|-
CASSLGTGDNSPLHF
TGTGCCAGCAGCCTCGGGACAGGGGATAATTCACCCCTCCACTTT
>TRBD1|TRBJ1-4|TRBV11-3|-
CASSSTGVANEKLFF
TGTGCCAGCAGCTCGACAGGGGTAGCTAATGAAAAACTGTTTTTT
>TRBD1|TRBJ1-1|TRBV15|once
CATSRDQGVETEAFF
TGTGCCACCAGCAGAGATCAGGGGGTCGAGACTGAAGCTTTCTTT
>-|TRBJ2-7|TRBV7-9|-
CASSGSGGEPSYEQYF
TGTGCCAGCAGCGGATCGGGCGGGGAGCCCTCCTACGAGCAGTACTTC
>-|TRBJ2-1|TRBV7-6|-
CASSPLRGLPEQEQFF
TGTGCCAGCAGCCCCCTCCGGGGACTCCCGGAGCAGGAGCAGTTCTTC
>-|TRBJ2-2|TRBV5-4|-
CASSLYPPGELFF
TGTGCCAGCAGCTTGTATCCCCCCGGGGAGCTGTTTTTT